One sample yielded the 32 T cell receptor beta chains listed below, sequenced in a study of OX40 agonist ivuxolimab in advanced cancers. Produced via immunoSEQ multiplex PCR; TCRdb's table is partial and in-frame only. The repertoire holds about 100,000 clones, with roughly 89% as singletons. The sample consisted of CD4+ or CD8+ T cells sorted from blood, taken in a trial of the OX40 agonist ivuxolimab. These receptors were collected from an adult with an advanced solid tumor such as melanoma, head and neck, liver or kidney cancer.

In DNA, the CDR3 is TGTGCCAGCAGTTACTCGGGCGGGGTTCAGCCCCAGCATTTT. Translation gives CASSYSGGVQPQHF. The chain is built from TRBV6-5 and TRBJ1-5; D gene unclear. This CDR3 contains 14 residues. The germline V gene has CDR1 MNHEY and CDR2 SVGAGI. The ends were cut back, 0 bases at V and 6 bases at J, with 9 bases in the middle.

The chain uses TRBV2 and TRBJ2-7; no reliable D call. Germline loops: CDR1 SNHLY, CDR2 FYNNEI. The CDR3 consists of 12 residues. V was pared by 6 bases and J by 1 base, with 7 bases between. In DNA form, the CDR3 reads TGTGCCAGCAGGGGCGGTTCCTACGAGCAGTACTTC. It specifies CASRGGSYEQYF.

The genes are TRBV7-2 and TRBJ2-1; possible D gene TRBD2, 5 bases. V was trimmed by 1 base and J by 4 bases, leaving 8 bases between them. Germline V gives CDR1 SGHTA, CDR2 FQGNSA. The CDR3 covers 14 residues. The CDR3 DNA follows: TGTGCCAGCAGCTTAGGGACTCGGTACAATGAGCAGTTCTTC. Amino acids: CASSLGTRYNEQFF.

The genes are TRBV6-1 and TRBJ2-7; 7 positions match TRBD1. Germline V lookup: CDR1 MNHNS, CDR2 SASEGT. The junction had 5 bases not matched to a gene; V was cut back by 4 bases and J by 5 bases. The CDR3 has 13 residues. The CDR3 nucleotides read TGTGCCAGCAGTGGACAGGGTACCCACGAGCAGTACTTC. Its translation is CASSGQGTHEQYF.

Here the CDR3 reads CASSLGNEQYF. CDR3 coding DNA: TGTGCCAGCAGCTTAGGAAACGAGCAGTACTTC. The rearrangement uses TRBV7-9 and TRBJ2-7; D is unclear. Germline values: CDR1 SEHNR, CDR2 FQNEAQ (reference sequence). V lost 1 base, J lost 5 bases, and 3 bases lay in between. The CDR3 contains 11 residues.

The V and J genes are TRBV6-1 and TRBJ2-7; TRBD1 matches 7 bases. CDR3 size: 14 residues. With V trimmed by 6 bases and J by 5 bases, 10 bases remained unmatched. The germline V gene has CDR1 MNHNS and CDR2 SASEGT. The CDR3 bases are TGTGCCAGCAGGGATAGCCTTGACAGGGACGAGCAGTACTTC. Protein product: CASRDSLDRDEQYF.

This chain links TRBV5-6 with TRBJ1-1; no reliable D call. Trimming pared 3 bases from V and 1 base from J, leaving 7 bases between. The CDR3 contains 13 residues. Germline assignment: CDR1 SGHDT and CDR2 YYEEEE. CDR3: CASSSPRNTEAFF. In DNA, the CDR3 is TGTGCCAGCAGCTCCCCCCGGAACACTGAAGCTTTCTTT.

The V call is TRBV10-3, the J call TRBJ2-7; D perhaps matches TRBD1 (6 bases). V lost 4 bases and J 2 bases, leaving 12 bases between the germline ends. This CDR3 region has 14 residues. In germline, CDR1 is ENHRY, CDR2 SYGVKD. The CDR3 nucleotides are TGTGCCATCAGTGCGGGGCAGGGGACCTACGAGCAGTACTTC. This encodes CAISAGQGTYEQYF.

The rearrangement joins TRBV19 to TRBJ2-7; TRBD2 is a possible D gene (5 bases). In germline, CDR1 is LNHDA, CDR2 SQIVND (reference sequence). Trimming pared 6 bases from V and 0 bases from J, leaving 12 bases between. This CDR3 comprises 14 residues. This CDR3 reads CASRRASNSYEQYF. The CDR3 region has the DNA TGTGCCAGTAGGCGGGCCTCTAACTCCTACGAGCAGTACTTC. The full variable domain, its missing parts supplied by reference TRBV19 and TRBJ2-7, is DGGITQSPKYLFRKEGQNVTLSCEQNLNHDAMYWYRQDPGQGLRLIYYSQIVNDFQKGDIAEGYSVSREKKESFPLTVTSAQKNPTAFYLCASRRASNSYEQYFGPGTRLTVT.

The chain is built from TRBV5-4 and TRBJ1-1; D gene unclear. Trimming removed 4 bases at V and 6 bases at J, with 16 bases between. Germline lookup yields CDR1 SGHNT and CDR2 YYREEE (reference sequence). The CDR3 consists of 14 residues. CDR3 protein: CASSIDGDLPEAFF. The CDR3 region has the DNA TGTGCCAGCAGCATCGACGGCGACCTCCCTGAAGCTTTCTTT.

The chain couples TRBV30 to TRBJ2-2; possibly TRBD2 for D (6 bases). Germline-derived CDR1 and CDR2 are GTSNPN and SVGIG (reference sequence). There are 16 residues in the CDR3. V was shortened by 3 bases and J by 2 bases, with 16 bases between the two germline ends. As DNA, the CDR3 is TGTGCCTGGAGGGAGGGCAGGACAAAAAACACCGGGGAGCTGTTTTTT. This encodes CAWREGRTKNTGELFF.

This clone was found once. CDR3 DNA: TGTGCCAGCAGCTTAGCGGGGGAGACCCAGTACTTC. Protein sequence: CASSLAGETQYF. The chain links TRBV11-3 to TRBJ2-5; the D gene is possibly TRBD2 (5 bases). The germline CDR1 and CDR2 sequences are SGHNT and YENEEA. The CDR3 runs 12 residues. Between the trimmed V and J ends, which lost 1 base and 5 bases, there was a span of 5 bases. The full variable domain, its missing parts supplied by reference TRBV11-3 and TRBJ2-5, is EAGVVQSPRYKIIEKKQPVAFWCNPISGHNTLYWYLQNLGQGPELLIRYENEEAVDDSQLPKDRFSAERLKGVDSTLKIQPAELGDSAVYLCASSLAGETQYFGPGTRLLVL.

This chain uses TRBV30 with TRBJ1-5; D is undetermined. V shed 0 bases and J shed 7 bases, with 13 bases lying between them. This CDR3 spans 14 amino acids. Germline lookup yields CDR1 GTSNPN and CDR2 SVGIG (reference sequence). The CDR3 spells CAWSVPVEEQPQHF. The DNA for the CDR3 is TGTGCCTGGAGTGTACCGGTGGAGGAGCAGCCCCAGCATTTT.

V and J are TRBV18 and TRBJ2-3; D unclear. CDR3 length: 15 amino acids. V dropped 3 bases and J dropped 1 base, with 11 bases sitting between them. Germline assignment: CDR1 KGHSH and CDR2 LQKENI. CDR3 coding DNA: TGTGCCAGCTCACCGGATGGTATTGGCACAGATACGCAGTATTTT. Its translation is CASSPDGIGTDTQYF.

This clone was observed a few times. This rearrangement joins TRBV5-8 to TRBJ2-2; D not certain. The V and J ends lost 1 base and 3 bases respectively, with 16 bases between them. Germline CDR1 SGHTS, CDR2 YDEGEE. CDR3 length equals 17 residues. The CDR3 reads CASSLPRAGDDTGELFF. The CDR3 DNA reads TGTGCCAGCAGCTTGCCCCGGGCTGGCGATGACACCGGGGAGCTGTTTTTT. The full variable domain, rest sourced from reference TRBV5-8 and TRBJ2-2, is EAGVTQSPTHLIKTRGQQATLRCSPISGHTSVYWYQQALGLGLQFLLWYDEGEERNRGNFPPRFSGRQFPNYSSELNVNALELEDSALYLCASSLPRAGDDTGELFFGEGSRLTVL.

To note about this clone: An end of the junction differs from the germline gene, which may be a read error. This chain's CDR3 is CASSWVMNTEAFF. The CDR3 DNA reads TGTGCCAGCAGCTGGGTCATGAACACTGAAGCTTTCTTT. The genes are TRBV5-1 and TRBJ1-1, with D unclear. Germline CDR1 is SGHRS and CDR2 is YFSETQ. CDR3 length: 13 amino acids.

The rearrangement joins TRBV28 to TRBJ1-5, with TRBD1 as a possible D gene (5 bases). The CDR3 sequence is 14 residues long. Germline CDR1 reads MDHEN; CDR2 reads SYDVKM. V lost 3 bases and J 6 bases, leaving 12 bases between the germline ends. CDR3 loop: CASSFAAGSQPQHF. The CDR3 DNA reads TGTGCCAGCAGTTTTGCGGCAGGGAGTCAGCCCCAGCATTTT.

This clone was seen a few times. This rearrangement joins TRBV7-8 to TRBJ1-5, with D possibly being TRBD1 (5 bases). The CDR3 runs 13 residues. The V end was cut by 5 bases, the J end by 7 bases, with 12 bases between. Per the germline V gene, CDR1 is SGHVS and CDR2 is FQNEAQ. DNA for the CDR3: TGTGCCAGCAGCCCAGGGCGGGGGCAGCCCCAGCATTTT. Translation: CASSPGRGQPQHF.

This clone was observed a single time. V is TRBV7-2 and J is TRBJ2-4; 11 bases align to TRBD2. V shed 5 bases and J 6 bases; nucleotides not matched to a gene: 6. The CDR3 is 15 residues long. Germline CDR1 reads SGHTA; CDR2 reads FQGNSA. CDR3 residues: CASSAIAGGGNIQYF. In DNA, the CDR3 is TGTGCCAGCAGCGCCATAGCGGGAGGGGGAAACATTCAGTACTTC.

This clone came up many times. This chain uses TRBV29-1 with TRBJ1-1, with D unresolved. Germline V lookup: CDR1 SQVTM, CDR2 ANQGSEA. The CDR3 length is 12 residues. V lost 4 bases, J lost 1 base, and 7 bases lay in between. The CDR3 here is CSVGRENTEAFF. The CDR3 coding sequence is TGCAGCGTTGGGCGAGAGAACACTGAAGCTTTCTTT.

This clone was counted only a few times. The genes are TRBV11-3 and TRBJ2-3; D remains ambiguous. Germline CDR1 SGHNT, CDR2 YENEEA. Trimming took 0 bases from V and 1 from J, leaving 8 bases between them. The CDR3 contains 15 residues. CDR3 nucleotide sequence: TGTGCCAGCAGCTTAGATGGGATCCGCACAGATACGCAGTATTTT. Translating it yields CASSLDGIRTDTQYF.

The rearrangement joins TRBV5-1 to TRBJ2-5; D is perhaps TRBD1 (5 bases). Trimming left V 0 bases short and J 5 bases short, with 11 bases between. CDR1 and CDR2 from the germline V gene are SGHRS and YFSETQ. This CDR3 is built from 14 residues. CDR3 residues: CASSLGQPRETQYF. CDR3 DNA: TGCGCCAGCAGCTTGGGACAGCCGAGGGAGACCCAGTACTTC.

This chain uses TRBV29-1 with TRBJ2-6, with 10 bases lining up with TRBD1. The CDR3 covers 14 residues. V shed 6 bases and J 2 bases; nucleotides not matched to a gene: 1. Per the germline V gene, CDR1 is SQVTM and CDR2 is ANQGSEA. The CDR3 sequence: CSVGQGPGANVLTF. In DNA form, the CDR3 reads TGCAGCGTGGGACAGGGGCCTGGGGCCAACGTCCTGACTTTC.

V usage is TRBV6-6 and J usage is TRBJ2-3, with 8 bases matching TRBD1. With 2 bases clipped from V and 2 bases from J, the junction kept 3 bases outside the gene matches. This CDR3 is built from 15 residues. Germline V CDR1 and CDR2: MNHNY, SVGAGI (reference sequence). The CDR3 sequence: CASSYADRVTDTQYF. Here the CDR3 DNA reads TGTGCCAGCAGTTACGCGGACAGGGTCACAGATACGCAGTATTTT.

The chain has TRBV6-1 and TRBJ2-7; D is unclear. Trimming took 5 bases from V and 2 from J, leaving 16 bases between them. The V gene's germline CDR1 is MNHNS and CDR2 SASEGT. The CDR3 covers 15 residues. CDR3 region: CASSLDGPSTYEQYF. In DNA form, the CDR3 reads TGTGCCAGCAGTCTAGACGGCCCGTCAACCTACGAGCAGTACTTC.

This clone was counted a single time. This chain joins TRBV5-4 and TRBJ2-5; 8 positions match TRBD2. With 6 bases clipped from V and 2 bases from J, the junction kept 18 bases outside the gene matches. The germline V gene encodes CDR1 SGHNT and CDR2 YYREEE (reference sequence). The CDR3 runs to 18 residues. As DNA, the CDR3 is TGTGCCAGCACGCCGCGCGAGCGGGGGACACCTGCACAAGAGACCCAGTACTTC. Protein product: CASTPRERGTPAQETQYF.

V is TRBV7-2 and J is TRBJ2-5, with 13 bases that match TRBD2. The CDR3 has 16 residues. V trimming: 5 bases; J trimming: 5 bases; junction bases outside the gene matches: 8. From germline, CDR1 is SGHTA and CDR2 FQGNSA. This CDR3 reads CASSPSGTSGEETQYF. CDR3 sequence (DNA): TGTGCCAGCAGCCCAAGCGGGACTAGCGGGGAGGAGACCCAGTACTTC.

This clone appeared once. V is TRBV5-5 and J is TRBJ2-3; D call uncertain. V lost 4 bases and J 0 bases, leaving 15 bases between the germline ends. The CDR3 has 16 amino acids. Germline V gene data show CDR1 as SGHKS and CDR2 as YYEKEE (reference sequence). CDR3 sequence: CASSPLLGSSTDTQYF. CDR3 sequence (DNA): TGTGCCAGCAGCCCTCTACTTGGCTCCAGCACAGATACGCAGTATTTT.

CDR3 amino acids: CASSERGTTGVKGNTIYF. CDR3 sequence (DNA): TGTGCCAGCAGTGAAAGGGGGACGACAGGGGTGAAAGGAAACACCATATATTTT. The chain carries TRBV2 and TRBJ1-3, with 8 bases that match TRBD1. The CDR3 totals 18 residues. V shed 2 bases and J 4 bases; nucleotides not matched to a gene: 13. Germline values: CDR1 SNHLY, CDR2 FYNNEI.

The chain has TRBV30 and TRBJ1-2; the D is unclear. The V and J ends lost 4 bases and 7 bases respectively, with 10 bases between them. This CDR3 has 11 amino acids. Germline V gene sequence: CDR1 GTSNPN, CDR2 SVGIG (reference sequence). For the CDR3, the DNA is TGTGCCTGGACCCTTGGCCGTGGCTACACCTTC. This codes for CAWTLGRGYTF.

The chain carries TRBV27 and TRBJ2-1, with 8 bases aligning to TRBD1. Germline trimming cut 3 bases from V and 4 bases from J; bases unmatched to any gene: 14. Germline assignment: CDR1 MNHEY and CDR2 SMNVEV (reference sequence). The CDR3 is 18 amino acids. The CDR3 DNA sequence: TGTGCCAGCAGTTTCGGGCGATTACGGACAGGGCTTTACAATGAGCAGTTCTTC. Translation: CASSFGRLRTGLYNEQFF.

The chain has TRBV6-1 and TRBJ1-3, with D hard to call. This CDR3 spans 14 amino acids. The V gene lost 0 bases and the J gene lost 0 bases, with 3 bases spanning the gap. The V gene's germline CDR1 is MNHNS and CDR2 SASEGT. The CDR3 DNA is TGTGCCAGCAGTGAAGCAGGCTCTGGAAACACCATATATTTT. Translated, it gives CASSEAGSGNTIYF.